Listed below are T cell receptor beta chains from one sample, sequenced in a study of blood T cell repertoires in COVID-19. Libraries were prepared by immunoSEQ multiplex PCR; TCRdb keeps only in-frame clonotypes and omits some of them. The sample yields fewer than 300,000 clones, 70% to 90% seen once. Sequencing was performed on PBMCs or T cells enriched from blood (not recorded which). All receptors derive from a woman aged 25 to 39 who had recovered from COVID-19. Both conserved end residues are part of each CDR3. D genes are given only for firm matches. Not all rows give a size; the values are once, few, many and, for expanded clones, a class.

>TRBJ1-4|NA|TRBV4-1|NA
CASSQDRTGRTNEKLFF
TGCGCCAGCAGCCAAGATCGTACGGGAAGAACTAATGAAAAACTGTTTTTT
>TRBJ2-1|NA|TRBV25-1|NA
CASRDYRPNEQFF
TGTGCCAGCAGGGATTACAGACCCAATGAGCAGTTCTTC
>TRBJ1-3|NA|TRBV6-5|NA
CASSSADSSGNTIYF
TGTGCCAGCAGTTCCGCCGACAGCTCTGGAAACACCATATATTTT
>TRBJ1-2|few|TRBV4-2|TRBD1
CASSQARTGGYGYTF
TGTGCCAGCAGCCAAGCCAGGACAGGGGGCTATGGCTACACCTTC
>TRBJ2-1|NA|TRBV3-1/TRBV3-2|NA
CASSETRREQFF
TGTGCCAGCAGCGAAACACGAAGAGAGCAGTTCTTC
>TRBJ2-7|few|TRBV30|NA
CAWSTGTYEQYF
TGTGCCTGGAGCACCGGGACCTACGAGCAGTACTTC
>TRBJ1-6|few|TRBV3-1/TRBV3-2|NA
CASSPSGANSPLHF
TGTGCCAGCAGCCCTTCAGGGGCTAATTCACCCCTCCACTTT
>TRBJ2-3|NA|TRBV14|TRBD2
CASSQVLAGPTDTQYF
TGTGCCAGCAGCCAAGTACTAGCGGGACCCACAGATACGCAGTATTTT
>TRBJ2-3|NA|TRBV7-8|TRBD2
CASSSVGLVADTQYF
TGTGCCAGCAGCTCCGTCGGACTAGTGGCAGATACGCAGTATTTT
>TRBJ2-7|NA|TRBV5-1|TRBD2
CASSLAGAGETGEQYF
TGCGCCAGCAGCTTGGCCGGGGCGGGGGAAACGGGTGAGCAGTACTTC
>TRBJ1-6|NA|TRBV2|NA
CASSEGRGPNSPLHF
TGTGCCAGCAGTGAAGGCAGGGGACCGAATTCACCCCTCCACTTT
>TRBJ2-5|NA|TRBV5-1|NA
CASSWDLRIQETQYF
TGCGCCAGCAGCTGGGACTTGAGGATCCAAGAGACCCAGTACTTC
>TRBJ1-2|NA|TRBV28|TRBD1
CASRPTGVGNYGYTF
TGTGCCAGCAGACCGACAGGGGTTGGTAACTATGGCTACACCTTC
>TRBJ2-5|NA|TRBV27|TRBD1
CASSLSPTGDQETQYF
TGTGCCAGCAGTTTATCTCCGACAGGGGACCAAGAGACCCAGTACTTC
>TRBJ2-1|NA|TRBV28|TRBD1
CASSLRQGEQFF
TGTGCCAGCAGTTTAAGACAGGGCGAGCAGTTCTTC
>TRBJ1-3|NA|TRBV10-3|NA
CAISETSGNTIYF
TGTGCCATCAGTGAGACTTCTGGAAACACCATATATTTT
>TRBJ2-2|NA|TRBV14|NA
CASTHGGWTGELFF
TGTGCCAGCACCCACGGAGGGTGGACCGGGGAGCTGTTTTTT
>TRBJ1-5|NA|TRBV19|NA
CASRSSNQPQHF
TGTGCCAGCCGCAGTAGCAATCAGCCCCAGCATTTT